This T cell receptor (beta chain) was recovered during a study of cytomegalovirus exposure and HLA in healthy donors. The PCR was carried out with 60 Vbeta primers and 13 Jbeta primers. TCRdb's table, derived via immunoSEQ multiplex PCR, lists solely in-frame clones and lacks some. The profile shows about 77,000 clones, approximately 78% of them singletons. Trimming left V 7 bases short and J 3 bases short, with 13 bases between. Germline V CDR1 and CDR2: MDHEN, SYDVKM. This CDR3 is built from 14 residues. The chain links TRBV28 to TRBJ1-5; the D is unclear. The receptor was isolated from a man aged 40-49 years in good health and CMV-seronegative. Material: PBMCs. CDR3 sequence reads: CASTPGGVNQPQHF. CDR3 sequence (DNA): TGTGCCAGCACCCCCGGCGGCGTCAATCAGCCCCAGCATTTT.